This T cell receptor beta chain was identified in a study of neurological immune-mediated disorders (dated by TCRdb to about 2019). For the wider study: Among the 35 or so multiple sclerosis patients, relapsing-remitting MS was present in around 30 and secondary progressive MS was present in 3. The study compared peripheral blood TCR-beta repertoires of HTLV-I-associated myelopathy (HAM/TSP) patients, multiple sclerosis patients and healthy controls using UMI-based sequencing. Longitudinal samples, technical triplicates and paired sorted CD4+ and CD8+ T-cell subsets, alongside PBMC samples, were included among the roughly 97 TCR-beta libraries. The cohort comprised 68 subjects: roughly 15 HAM/TSP patients, 34 multiple sclerosis patients and 20 healthy controls. Paper-wide results and their limitations: TCR clonal expansion was highest in HAM/TSP patients and lowest in MS patients, with MS patients falling below even healthy controls. The MS cluster showed no association with clinical or MRI features, and the authors stated that larger cohorts are needed. Expanded clones from different subjects shared no identical CDR3 amino acid sequences, which suggests that TCR-beta repertoires were private in all groups. In phylogenetic analysis, the repertoires of 18 of 34 MS patients grouped into a cluster of related CDR3 sequences, which suggests a possible signature at the repertoire level.

The germline V gene (reference sequence) specifies DFQATT as CDR1 and SNEGSKA as CDR2. The CDR3, cysteine through phenylalanine, is 14 amino acids long. Just the 42-base CDR3 DNA is kept, in frame starting at base 1. The V and J ends are trimmed by 0 bases and 1 base, leaving 9 bases between them. The table lists this clonotype with a few counts. What antigen it recognizes has not been identified. Base-call qualities are not available, and no considerably larger clone is one nucleotide away. TCR libraries for sorted subsets were made from under 1.1 million sorted CD4+ or CD8+ T cells. Multiple sclerosis patients were enrolled in a US clinical protocol under which disease progression was evaluated by magnetic resonance imaging. Peripheral blood underwent Ficoll-Hypaque density gradient centrifugation to isolate PBMCs, which were then cryopreserved in liquid nitrogen. The study also sequenced paired sorted CD4+ and CD8+ subsets from healthy controls, HAM/TSP patients and MS patients.

cDNA was synthesized by template-switch 5'RACE using a primer with a 10-nucleotide random unique molecular identifier that tagged each TCR transcript. Over 170 million TCR-beta sequences, covering 15-18 subjects, were produced in each sequencing run. Total RNA was extracted with the RNeasy kit. Using the KAPA Real-time Library Amplification kit, TCR-beta VDJ regions were amplified with primers for the TCR constant region and the 5'RACE anchor. A first PCR added sample indexes and Illumina adaptors, after which a second PCR increased the library yield. After Ampure bead purification, the roughly 650 bp TCR product was size-selected on a 2% E-gel SizeSelection system. Before pooling, library quality was checked on a Bioanalyzer, concentration was measured with Qubit, and libraries were quantified with the Kapa Library Quantification kit. An Illumina HiSeq 2500 sequenced the libraries paired-end 2 x 150 bp. To increase sequence diversity, about 25-31% phiX was spiked into each library pool. The original pipeline was this. The UMI-based MiGEC pipeline processed quality-filtered reads and removed over 80% of raw TCR sequences during error correction. VDJ genes were aligned to IMGT germline references, and clonotypes were defined by unique CDR3 amino acid sequence plus V-J genes. Clonal expansion, Shannon diversity, and CDR3 relatedness (CalcPairwiseDistances, ClusterSamples) were evaluated with VDJtools, and phylogenetic trees were built with CLCbio workbench. Using coefficient-of-variation modelling across technical triplicates, the study counted a clone as expanded if it had at least 8 unique UMIs. The raw public reads went through TCRdb reprocessing: fastp at Q25, MiXCR clone calling, in-frame beta chains kept. Rows with one shared CDR3 protein collapse into an entry with the most common genes and DNA. The V and J calls, along with clone size, are taken from TCRdb and not from the paper's own processing. This sample comprises approximately 50,000 distinct CDR3 sequences, 4.5% to 7% of them detected only once. The top ten clones comprise approximately 1.5% of the sample.

The chain uses TRBV20-1 and TRBJ1-1; TRBD1 is perhaps the D gene, given 5 matching bases. This TCR came from a woman between 18 and 30 years old with multiple sclerosis. The sequenced material came from CD4+ T cells from blood. CDR3 region: CSARDLRGNTEAFF. In nucleotide form, the sequence is TGCAGTGCTAGAGATCTGAGGGGGAACACTGAAGCTTTCTTT.